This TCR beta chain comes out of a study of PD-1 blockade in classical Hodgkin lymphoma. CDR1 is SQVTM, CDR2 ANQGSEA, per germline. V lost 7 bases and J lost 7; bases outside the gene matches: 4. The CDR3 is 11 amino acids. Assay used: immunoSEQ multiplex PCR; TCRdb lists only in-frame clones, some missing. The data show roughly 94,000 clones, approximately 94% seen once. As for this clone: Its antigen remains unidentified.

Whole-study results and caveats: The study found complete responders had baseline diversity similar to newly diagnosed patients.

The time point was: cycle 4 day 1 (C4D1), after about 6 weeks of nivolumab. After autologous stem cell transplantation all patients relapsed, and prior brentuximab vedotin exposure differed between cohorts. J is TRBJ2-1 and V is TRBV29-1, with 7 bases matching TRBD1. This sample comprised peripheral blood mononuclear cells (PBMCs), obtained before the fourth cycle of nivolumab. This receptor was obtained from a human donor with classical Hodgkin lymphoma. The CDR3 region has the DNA TGCAGCGGACAGGGTAGGAATGAGCAGTTCTTC. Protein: CSGQGRNEQFF.